Following are 23 T cell receptor beta chains from one sample sequenced in a study of PD-1 blockade in classical Hodgkin lymphoma. The method was immunoSEQ multiplex PCR; TCRdb's version includes in-frame clones alone and lacks a portion of them. The data hold approximately 100,000 clones, with roughly 90% observed a single time. All patients relapsed after autologous stem cell transplantation, and brentuximab vedotin exposure varied. The sample was peripheral blood mononuclear cells (PBMCs), taken before the second cycle of nivolumab. The receptors derive from a human donor with classical Hodgkin lymphoma.

This clone has just one count. The genes are TRBV28 and TRBJ2-7, with 8 nucleotides matching TRBD2. The V and J ends lost 5 bases and 6 bases, in that order; junction bases with no gene match: 12. CDR3 size: 15 residues. Looked up from germline, CDR1 is MDHEN and CDR2 is SYDVKM. The CDR3 DNA reads as TGTGCCAGCAGTCCCTCGGGACTAGGGGTAGGCGAGCAGTACTTC. Protein product: CASSPSGLGVGEQYF.

CDR3 nucleotide sequence: TGTGCCAGCAGTTACTCGATTAACGATCAGCCCCAGCATTTT. Encoded protein: CASSYSINDQPQHF. This chain links TRBV6-5 with TRBJ1-5; D ambiguous. The CDR3 consists of 14 residues. The V end was cut by 0 bases, the J end by 5 bases, with 8 bases between. Germline V gene lookup returns CDR1 MNHEY and CDR2 SVGAGI.

This chain joins TRBV7-9 and TRBJ2-7; 8 bases fit TRBD1. Germline assignment: CDR1 SEHNR and CDR2 FQNEAQ (reference sequence). V was clipped by 5 bases and J by 7 bases; unmatched bases: 19. This CDR3 spans 17 amino acids. CDR3 in amino acids: CASSPLPGQGGWKEQYF. DNA of the CDR3: TGTGCCAGCAGCCCCTTACCTGGACAGGGTGGGTGGAAAGAGCAGTACTTC.

A note on this clone: Germline and junction disagree at one end, which may indicate a read error. The gene calls are TRBV18 and TRBJ1-1, with D perhaps TRBD1 (5 bases). Germline values: CDR1 KGHSH, CDR2 LQKENI. The CDR3 length is 14 residues. The CDR3 protein is CASSPRGGNTEAFF. The CDR3 DNA follows: TGTGCCAGCTCCCCACGGGGGGGGAACACTGAAGCTTTCTTT.

The V gene is TRBV7-9, the J gene TRBJ1-2, with a tentative D call TRBD1 (5 bases). Trimming removed 1 base at V and 7 bases at J, with 10 bases between. Per germline, CDR1 SEHNR and CDR2 FQNEAQ (reference sequence). This CDR3 is built from 13 residues. CDR3 residues: CASSLVSGFGYTF. The CDR3 region has the DNA TGTGCCAGCAGCTTAGTGTCAGGGTTTGGCTACACCTTC.

This chain uses TRBV4-2 with TRBJ1-6; possible D gene TRBD1, 5 bases. Germline CDR1 and CDR2: LGHNA and YNFKEQ. This CDR3 region has 15 residues. V lost 7 bases and J lost 8, with 18 bases in between. CDR3 nucleotides: TGTGCCAGCACCCTGCTGGGGGAAGGGGATTCACCCCTCCACTTT. It specifies CASTLLGEGDSPLHF.

The chain joins TRBV6-5 to TRBJ2-7; no reliable D call. Germline values: CDR1 MNHEY, CDR2 SVGAGI. This CDR3 has 15 amino acids. V was cut by 4 bases and J by 1 base, with 14 bases left in between. The CDR3 loop reads CASSSFDDSSYEQYF. As DNA, the CDR3 is TGTGCCAGCAGTTCCTTCGACGATTCTTCCTACGAGCAGTACTTC.

This clone was observed a few times. This chain connects TRBV7-3 to TRBJ1-4; D gene uncertain. With 4 bases removed from V and 0 bases from J, the gap between germline ends came to 9 bases. The length of the CDR3 is 15 residues. Germline V gene lookup returns CDR1 SGHTA and CDR2 FQGTGA. The CDR3 DNA reads as TGTGCCAGCAGCTCCTCAAGTGCAACTAATGAAAAACTGTTTTTT. Amino acids: CASSSSSATNEKLFF.

The chain recombines TRBV11-2 with TRBJ2-1; 11 nucleotides match TRBD2. Germline CDR1 reads SGHAT; CDR2 reads FQNNGV. CDR3 length: 17 amino acids. V lost 6 bases and J lost 2; bases outside the gene matches: 9. The CDR3 DNA follows: TGTGCCAGCAGTAGGCTAGCGGGGGGATTGACCTACAATGAGCAGTTCTTC. Protein: CASSRLAGGLTYNEQFF.

V is TRBV7-2 and J is TRBJ2-3; no definite D call. The CDR3 runs 13 residues. The germline V and J ends were trimmed by 0 bases and 5 bases, with 6 bases remaining between them. Germline V gene sequence: CDR1 SGHTA, CDR2 FQGNSA. In DNA, the CDR3 is TGTGCCAGCAGCTTAGCCCGATTAGATACGCAGTATTTT. This sequence encodes CASSLARLDTQYF.

The genes are TRBV2 and TRBJ1-1; 9 positions match TRBD1. This CDR3 spans 14 amino acids. With 5 bases clipped from V and 4 bases from J, the junction kept 5 bases outside the gene matches. From germline, CDR1 is SNHLY and CDR2 FYNNEI. The CDR3 protein is CASSRQGVGTEAFF. CDR3 DNA: TGTGCCAGCAGTAGACAGGGGGTGGGCACTGAAGCTTTCTTT.

The V and J genes are TRBV18 and TRBJ2-7; maybe TRBD1 (6 bases). The CDR3 extends over 14 amino acids. From germline, CDR1 is KGHSH and CDR2 LQKENI. V gave up 3 bases and J gave up 2 bases, with 11 bases separating them. CDR3: CASSPLDRAYEQYF. The CDR3, as DNA: TGTGCCAGCTCACCTTTGGACAGAGCCTACGAGCAGTACTTC.

This clone was recorded a few times. V gene TRBV2 combines with J gene TRBJ1-5; D unclear. CDR1 SNHLY and CDR2 FYNNEI come from the germline V gene. V was shortened by 0 bases and J by 4 bases, with 7 bases between the two germline ends. CDR3 size: 14 residues. CDR3 loop: CASSEALGNQPQHF. In nucleotides, the CDR3 is TGTGCCAGCAGTGAAGCGCTGGGAAATCAGCCCCAGCATTTT. The full variable domain, with the rest looked up from reference TRBV2 and TRBJ1-5, is EPEVTQTPSHQVTQMGQEVILRCVPISNHLYFYWYRQILGQKVEFLVSFYNNEISEKSEIFDDQFSVERPDGSNFTLKIRSTKLEDSAMYFCASSEALGNQPQHFGDGTRLSIL.

This chain joins TRBV7-2 and TRBJ2-1; D might be TRBD2 (5 bases). V was shortened by 5 bases and J by 0 bases, with 11 bases between the two germline ends. The CDR3 has 15 residues. The germline V gene has CDR1 SGHTA and CDR2 FQGNSA. The CDR3 is CASSKSGYSYNEQFF. CDR3 nucleotides: TGTGCCAGCAGCAAAAGCGGATACTCCTACAATGAGCAGTTCTTC.

On this clone: The same CDR3 is also encoded by other DNA sequences in this sample. The J gene is TRBJ1-5, the V gene TRBV7-2, with unresolved D. The CDR3 consists of 12 residues. Trimming shortened V by 6 bases and J by 7 bases, and 10 bases separated the two germline ends. Germline values: CDR1 SGHTA, CDR2 FQGNSA. CDR3 coding DNA: TGTGCCAGCAGTCCCCCCGGGCAGCCCCAGCATTTT. This gives the protein CASSPPGQPQHF.

This clone occurred once. This sequence joins TRBV19 and TRBJ1-5, with 7 nucleotides matching TRBD1. CDR3 size: 13 residues. Germline CDR1 is LNHDA and CDR2 is SQIVND (reference sequence). V lost 8 bases, J lost 6 bases, and 7 bases stayed unmatched. Here the CDR3 reads CASARDRVQPQHF. DNA of the CDR3: TGTGCCAGTGCAAGAGACAGGGTTCAGCCCCAGCATTTT.

The CDR3 region is CAWSLDRDYGYTF. As DNA, the CDR3 is TGTGCCTGGAGTCTGGACAGGGACTATGGCTACACCTTC. The chain uses TRBV30 and TRBJ1-2; TRBD1 matches at 8 bases. Germline V CDR1 and CDR2: GTSNPN, SVGIG (reference sequence). The CDR3 contains 13 residues. V gave up 2 bases and J gave up 3 bases; unmatched junction bases: 2.

Only a few counts were recorded for this clone. The rearrangement links TRBV19 to TRBJ2-2; the D is unclear. The CDR3 is made up of 13 amino acids. Germline CDR1 is LNHDA and CDR2 is SQIVND (reference sequence). V shed 6 bases and J shed 2 bases, with 7 bases lying between them. This chain's CDR3 is CASSNPNTGELFF. The CDR3 DNA sequence: TGTGCCAGTAGCAATCCTAACACCGGGGAGCTGTTTTTT.

The rearrangement uses TRBV5-1 and TRBJ1-1, with unresolved D. Germline V lookup: CDR1 SGHRS, CDR2 YFSETQ. The V gene lost 0 bases and the J gene lost 0 bases, with 6 bases spanning the gap. The CDR3 extends over 14 amino acids. CDR3 sequence reads: CASSLVSLNTEAFF. The CDR3 DNA reads TGCGCCAGCAGCTTGGTATCGCTGAACACTGAAGCTTTCTTT.

The chain has TRBV30 and TRBJ2-7; 13 bases are a match to TRBD2. J lost 5 bases, V lost 0 bases, and 10 bases had no gene match. There are 17 residues in the CDR3. Germline CDR1 is GTSNPN and CDR2 is SVGIG (reference sequence). The CDR3 DNA reads as TGTGCCTGGAGTGTAAGCCGGACTAGCGGGGGCCCTAACGAGCAGTACTTC. Protein product: CAWSVSRTSGGPNEQYF.

The chain uses TRBV5-4 and TRBJ2-1, with 8 bases identical to TRBD2. With V trimmed by 4 bases and J by 7 bases, 1 base remained unmatched. The CDR3 is made up of 12 amino acids. Germline V gene sequence: CDR1 SGHNT, CDR2 YYREEE (reference sequence). CDR3 DNA: TGTGCCAGCAGCATAGCGGGGAATGAGCAGTTCTTC. Residues: CASSIAGNEQFF.

V usage is TRBV10-2 and J usage is TRBJ2-3; the match to TRBD2 covers 13 bases. The ends lost 3 bases at V and 1 base at J; junction bases unmatched: 1. CDR1 is WSHSY and CDR2 is SAAADI in the germline V gene. The CDR3 has 16 residues. This CDR3 is CASSEGTSGGTDTQYF. The CDR3, as DNA: TGCGCCAGCAGTGAAGGGACTAGCGGGGGCACAGATACGCAGTATTTT.

The chain joins TRBV9 to TRBJ1-1; D call uncertain. The CDR3 sequence is 14 residues long. Germline assignment: CDR1 SGDLS and CDR2 YYNGEE. Between the trimmed V and J ends, which lost 0 bases and 6 bases, there was a span of 12 bases. CDR3 nucleotides: TGTGCCAGCAGCGTAGACAGTCTGTTCGCTGAAGCTTTCTTT. Translated: CASSVDSLFAEAFF.